Presented here are 22 T cell receptor beta chains from one specimen sequenced in a study of metastatic and nonmetastatic thyroid tumors. Ahead of thyroid surgery, no patient had received treatment of any kind. TCRdb re-analyzed the PCR reads through MiXCR. The repertoire holds about 93,000 clones, with roughly 12% as singletons. The sample taken for sequencing was blood. Receptors were obtained from a female donor with papillary thyroid cancer or a benign thyroid nodule (not recorded which). Some clones in this sample may be carry-over from other donors' samples.

The gene calls are TRBV6-1 and TRBJ1-5, with D hard to call. Germline V gene data show CDR1 as MNHNS and CDR2 as SASEGT. CDR3 length: 12 residues. Trimming took 10 bases from V and 0 from J, leaving 7 bases between them. Here the CDR3 DNA reads TGTGCCATCCAGAATAGCAATCAGCCCCAGCATTTT. This translates into CAIQNSNQPQHF.

This clone was detected only a few times. The V call is TRBV7-9, the J call TRBJ2-5, with D hard to call. Germline lookup yields CDR1 SEHNR and CDR2 FQNEAQ (reference sequence). The CDR3 sequence is 12 residues long. The ends were cut back, 5 bases at V and 5 bases at J, with 9 bases in the middle. As DNA, the CDR3 is TGTGCCAGCAGCCCCGTAGCCGAGACCCAGTACTTC. It is translated as CASSPVAETQYF.

This clone was seen repeatedly, ten times or more. The V call is TRBV4-3, the J call TRBJ2-1, with TRBD2 as a possible D gene (6 bases). The ends were cut back, 1 base at V and 7 bases at J, with 20 bases in the middle. Germline V gene lookup returns CDR1 LGHNA and CDR2 YSLEER. The CDR3 is 17 amino acids. The CDR3, as DNA: TGCGCCAGCAGCCAAGGGAGTGGATCGCGGGAACAAAATGAGCAGTTCTTC. As protein: CASSQGSGSREQNEQFF.

With respect to this clone: The CDR3 carries no conserved terminal phenylalanine or tryptophan, so it likely arises from a read error. The gene calls are TRBV11-1 and TRBJ2-1; TRBD2 matches 11 bases. J gave up 8 bases and V 2 bases, and 14 bases lay outside the gene matches. The CDR3 is 18 amino acids. Germline CDR1 reads SGHAT; CDR2 reads FQDESV (reference sequence). The CDR3 bases are TGTGCCAGCAGCTTAAGTAGCGGGAGGGGCTTTGCAATTTATGAGCAGTTCTTA. Translating gives CASSLSSGRGFAIYEQFL.

This clone was seen more than once but under ten times. A read error may explain this, as a much larger clone is one base away. Different DNA sequences within this sample yield the same CDR3. The chain joins TRBV19 to TRBJ1-4; D is undetermined. CDR1 and CDR2 from the germline V gene are LNHDA and SQIVND (reference sequence). CDR3 size: 15 residues. CDR3 amino acids: CASSISGRSNEKLFF. The CDR3 DNA reads as TGTGCCAGTAGTATTTCTGGCAGGAGTAATGAGAAACTGTTTTTT.

This clone was counted many times. This chain joins TRBV7-2 and TRBJ1-2; D perhaps matches TRBD1 (6 bases). The V end was cut by 3 bases, the J end by 0 bases, with 17 bases between. The CDR3 contains 17 residues. CDR1 and CDR2 from the germline V gene are SGHTA and FQGNSA. This chain's CDR3 is CASSFGRGRGANYGYTF. The CDR3 region has the DNA TGTGCCAGCAGCTTTGGGCGGGGGCGAGGTGCTAACTATGGCTACACCTTC.

This clone has ten or more counts. The chain uses TRBV7-2 and TRBJ2-7; possibly TRBD2 for D (5 bases). The CDR3 is 13 residues long. CDR1 SGHTA and CDR2 FQGNSA come from the germline V gene. V lost 5 bases and J lost 2, with 10 bases in between. CDR3 bases: TGTGCCAGCAGCCTCCGGACTGCCTACGAGCAGTACTTC. Its translation: CASSLRTAYEQYF.

The J gene is TRBJ1-1, the V gene TRBV5-1; maybe TRBD1 (5 bases). CDR3 length equals 14 residues. The V end was cut by 0 bases, the J end by 6 bases, with 12 bases between. Per the germline V gene, CDR1 is SGHRS and CDR2 is YFSETQ. DNA of the CDR3: TGCGCCAGCAGCTTGGTTCCGGGGGTCCCTGAAGCTTTCTTT. It encodes CASSLVPGVPEAFF.

This clone was seen repeatedly, ten times or more. CDR3 residues: CASSLGLAGGGDTQYF. In DNA form, the CDR3 reads TGTGCCAGCAGCTTAGGACTAGCGGGAGGGGGAGATACGCAGTATTTT. The gene calls are TRBV7-2 and TRBJ2-3; 14 positions match TRBD2. This CDR3 region has 16 residues. The V gene end was trimmed by 1 base and the J gene end by 5 bases; junction bases not matched to a gene: 2. Germline V CDR1 and CDR2: SGHTA, FQGNSA.

This clone was seen a few times. J is TRBJ1-3 and V is TRBV6-1; 8 nucleotides align to TRBD1. After removal of 1 base from V and 0 bases from J, the junction contained 2 bases not matched to a gene. The CDR3 is made up of 16 amino acids. Germline values: CDR1 MNHNS, CDR2 SASEGT. The CDR3 loop is CASSEETGGSGNTIYF. In DNA, the CDR3 is TGTGCCAGCAGTGAAGAAACAGGGGGCTCTGGAAACACCATATATTTT.

This chain links TRBV5-1 with TRBJ2-1; either TRBD1 or TRBD2 may supply D (7 bases each). The V gene's germline CDR1 is SGHRS and CDR2 YFSETQ. The CDR3 extends over 19 amino acids. Trimming cost V 4 bases and J 1 base, with 24 bases left between them. Written as DNA, the CDR3 is TGCGCCAGCAGCCTCAGGGGGGGGACCGCTTCTTCGTCCTACAATGAGCAGTTCTTC. It translates to CASSLRGGTASSSYNEQFF.

This clone was detected ten times or more. The V gene is TRBV2, the J gene TRBJ2-7; D call uncertain. The CDR3 spans 13 residues. Germline values: CDR1 SNHLY, CDR2 FYNNEI. Between the trimmed V and J ends, which lost 4 bases and 5 bases, there was a span of 12 bases. The CDR3 DNA reads TGTGCCAGCAGTGCCCCGCTGAACCACGAGCAGTACTTC. Translated, it gives CASSAPLNHEQYF. The whole variable domain, remainder taken from reference TRBV2 and TRBJ2-7, is EPEVTQTPSHQVTQMGQEVILRCVPISNHLYFYWYRQILGQKVEFLVSFYNNEISEKSEIFDDQFSVERPDGSNFTLKIRSTKLEDSAMYFCASSAPLNHEQYFGPGTRLTVT.

With regard to this clone: This could be a read error, since a much larger clone is one nucleotide away. The chain links TRBV19 to TRBJ2-1; maybe TRBD2 (5 bases). From germline, CDR1 is LNHDA and CDR2 SQIVND (reference sequence). The CDR3 length is 13 residues. The ends were cut back, 8 bases at V and 3 bases at J, with 11 bases in the middle. The CDR3 reads CASSGEFYNEQFF. As DNA, the CDR3 is TGTGCCAGTTCCGGGGAGTTCTACAATGAGCAGTTCTTC.

Turning to this clone: A clone one base away is much larger, so this may be a read error. J is TRBJ1-4 and V is TRBV9; a possible D gene is TRBD1 (5 bases). V was pared by 5 bases and J by 10 bases, with 12 bases between. This CDR3 is built from 12 residues. The germline CDR1 and CDR2 sequences are SGDLS and YYNGEE. Here the CDR3 reads CASSPTGGKLFF. The CDR3 bases are TGTGCCAGCAGTCCGACCGGGGGAAAACTGTTTTTT.

The sample holds many counts of this clone. V usage is TRBV20-1 and J usage is TRBJ2-7; D perhaps matches TRBD1 (5 bases). V was shortened by 1 base and J by 5 bases, with 12 bases between the two germline ends. The germline CDR1 and CDR2 sequences are DFQATT and SNEGSKA (reference sequence). The CDR3 is 13 residues long. CDR3 nucleotides: TGCAGTGCTAGAGTAGGGGTGATGGACGAGCAGTACTTC. This translates into CSARVGVMDEQYF.

To note about this clone: The CDR3 ends on some other residue instead of the conserved phenylalanine or tryptophan, so this is likely a read error. The rearrangement uses TRBV20-1 and TRBJ1-1; D perhaps matches TRBD1 (5 bases). Germline V gene lookup returns CDR1 DFQATT and CDR2 SNEGSKA (reference sequence). Trimming shortened V by 0 bases and J by 5 bases, and 10 bases separated the two germline ends. The CDR3 covers 13 residues. CDR3 coding DNA: TGCAGTGCTAGAGAGCGGGGGAGGACTGAAGCTTTCTCT. It specifies CSARERGRTEAFS.

This clone was counted at least ten times. V usage is TRBV27 and J usage is TRBJ2-7, with 7 bases identical to TRBD1. This CDR3 comprises 13 residues. V trimming: 4 bases; J trimming: 7 bases; junction bases outside the gene matches: 7. Looked up from germline, CDR1 is MNHEY and CDR2 is SMNVEV (reference sequence). This CDR3 is CASSSDRVGEQYF. CDR3 DNA sequence: TGTGCCAGCAGTTCCGACAGGGTAGGAGAGCAGTACTTC.

Ten or more counts support this clone. The chain has TRBV28 and TRBJ2-3, with TRBD2 matching over 12 bases. The CDR3 sequence is 14 residues long. Germline CDR1 reads MDHEN; CDR2 reads SYDVKM. Unmatched junction bases numbered 2, after V lost 5 bases and J lost 5 bases. Here the CDR3 reads CASSVGLAGDTQYF. As DNA, the CDR3 is TGTGCCAGCAGTGTGGGACTAGCGGGAGATACGCAGTATTTT. The entire variable domain, with the rest obtained from reference TRBV28 and TRBJ2-3, is as follows: DVKVTQSSRYLVKRTGEKVFLECVQDMDHENMFWYRQDPGLGLRLIYFSYDVKMKEKGDIPEGYSVSREKKERFSLILESASTNQTSMYLCASSVGLAGDTQYFGPGTRLTVL.

This clone has ten or more counts. CDR3 residues: CAISESRNTIYF. CDR3 nucleotides: TGTGCCATCAGTGAGTCGAGGAACACCATATATTTT. This chain uses TRBV10-3 with TRBJ1-3; D uncertain. Looked up from germline, CDR1 is ENHRY and CDR2 is SYGVKD. Deletions cut 0 bases from V and 7 bases from J, with 4 bases between. The CDR3 totals 12 residues.

This clone was counted ten times or more. Its ends do not fully match the called genes, so a read error is possible. The J gene is TRBJ2-1, the V gene TRBV19; 9 bases agree with TRBD1. The CDR3 consists of 15 residues. Germline CDR1 and CDR2: LNHDA and SQIVND (reference sequence). The CDR3 is CASSLGQGSFNEQFF. CDR3 coding DNA: TGTGCCAGTAGTCTCGGACAGGGGTCCTTCAATGAGCAGTTCTTC.

The J gene is TRBJ2-7, the V gene TRBV5-4; no clear D gene. Germline-derived CDR1 and CDR2 are SGHNT and YYREEE (reference sequence). This CDR3 is built from 13 residues. Trimming removed 0 bases at V and 4 bases at J, with 8 bases between. This CDR3 is CASSLGPIYEQYF. The CDR3 nucleotides are TGTGCCAGCAGCTTGGGCCCCATTTACGAGCAGTACTTC.

This clone was recorded many times. The chain recombines TRBV12-3 or TRBV12-4 with TRBJ2-1, with D possibly being TRBD2 (5 bases). This CDR3 contains 14 residues. Trimming removed 1 base from V and 7 bases from J, with 11 bases in between. The CDR3 sequence: CASSLGGPGNEQFF. The CDR3 bases are TGTGCCAGCAGTTTAGGCGGGCCGGGGAATGAGCAGTTCTTC.